A single sample gave rise to the 13 T cell receptor beta chains below, sequenced in a study of identical twins. Each CDR3 protein gets one entry after TCRdb re-called the 5' RACE reads with MiXCR. The data show some 730,000 distinct CDR3 sequences, with 15% to 20% seen just once and less than 15% held by the top ten. A further study also used this sample, focusing on T cells expressing NK-cell markers.

Sequenced material: PBMCs. The receptors were gathered from a young woman in good health.

The V and J genes are TRBV12-3 or TRBV12-4 and TRBJ2-1; 9 bases map to TRBD1. The CDR3 sequence is 14 residues long. V lost 6 bases and J lost 6; bases outside the gene matches: 6. This CDR3 is CASSDRGSANEQFF. CDR3 nucleotides: TGTGCCAGCAGCGACAGGGGGTCGGCCAATGAGCAGTTCTTC.

V usage is TRBV27 and J usage is TRBJ1-2, with 8 bases aligning to TRBD1. The CDR3 is 13 amino acids. The junction had 7 bases not matched to a gene; V was cut back by 6 bases and J by 7 bases. Germline CDR1 and CDR2: MNHEY and SMNVEV (reference sequence). Here the CDR3 reads CASSYQGASGYTF. CDR3 bases: TGTGCCAGCAGCTATCAGGGGGCAAGTGGCTACACCTTC.

This chain uses TRBV20-1 with TRBJ2-5, with TRBD1 identical over 9 bases. CDR1 is DFQATT and CDR2 is SNEGSKA in the germline V gene (reference sequence). V trimming: 7 bases; J trimming: 4 bases; junction bases outside the gene matches: 4. The CDR3 is made up of 12 amino acids. CDR3 amino acids: CSVGGQGETQYF. The DNA of the CDR3 is TGCAGTGTGGGGGGACAGGGAGAGACCCAGTACTTC.

The chain carries TRBV20-1 and TRBJ2-5, with D tentatively TRBD1 (6 bases). Per germline, CDR1 DFQATT and CDR2 SNEGSKA (reference sequence). Deletions cut 6 bases from V and 4 bases from J, with 15 bases between. This CDR3 comprises 13 residues. CDR3 DNA: TGCAGTGCCGTGGTCAGGGGAGTAGAGACCCAGTACTTC. Amino acids: CSAVVRGVETQYF.

This chain connects TRBV6-2 or TRBV6-3 to TRBJ2-7; possibly TRBD1 or TRBD2 for D (5 bases each). There are 14 residues in the CDR3. V lost 7 bases and J 0 bases, leaving 13 bases between the germline ends. Germline V lookup: CDR1 MNHEY, CDR2 SVGEGT. The CDR3: CASTGRGDSYEQYF. DNA for the CDR3: TGTGCCAGCACCGGTCGAGGGGACTCCTACGAGCAGTACTTC.

This chain uses TRBV24-1 with TRBJ2-1; TRBD2 matches 8 bases. Germline CDR1 KGHDR, CDR2 SFDVKD. The CDR3 runs 15 residues. With 4 bases clipped from V and 3 bases from J, the junction kept 4 bases outside the gene matches. The CDR3 spells CATSDNSGNYNEQFF. DNA of the CDR3: TGTGCCACCAGTGACAATAGCGGGAACTACAATGAGCAGTTCTTC.

This clonotype was seen many times. The junction departs from the called germline gene at one end, perhaps through a read error. The V call is TRBV5-1, the J call TRBJ2-7; D ambiguous. The CDR3 has 14 amino acids. CDR1 and CDR2 (germline): SGHRS, YFSETQ. CDR3 loop: CASSRAGDSYEQYF. CDR3 nucleotides: TGTGCCAGCAGTCGTGCCGGTGACTCCTACGAGCAGTACTTC.

The chain combines TRBV6-2 or TRBV6-3 with TRBJ2-1; D might be TRBD1 (6 bases). V was pared by 7 bases and J by 8 bases, with 15 bases between. The CDR3 has 13 amino acids. Looked up from germline, CDR1 is MNHEY and CDR2 is SVGEGT. This CDR3 is CASTEQGEDEQFF. CDR3 bases: TGTGCCAGCACCGAACAGGGTGAGGATGAGCAGTTCTTC.

This clonotype was observed a few times. The V call is TRBV5-1, the J call TRBJ1-1; 8 bases are shared with TRBD1. CDR1 is SGHRS and CDR2 is YFSETQ in the germline V gene. The CDR3 sequence is 13 residues long. V was pared by 5 bases and J by 3 bases, with 3 bases of the junction left unmatched. CDR3 residues: CASSGQGHTEAFF. CDR3 nucleotides: TGCGCCAGCAGTGGACAGGGCCACACTGAAGCTTTCTTT. The full variable domain, in which reference TRBV5-1 and TRBJ1-1 provide the parts outside the CDR3, is KAGVTQTPRYLIKTRGQQVTLSCSPISGHRSVSWYQQTPGQGLQFLFEYFSETQRNKGNFPGRFSGRQFSNSRSEMNVSTLELGDSALYLCASSGQGHTEAFFGQGTRLTVV.

This CDR3 is CASKGDSSYEQYF. The CDR3 bases are TGTGCCAGCAAGGGGGACAGCTCCTACGAGCAGTACTTC. The chain is built from TRBV9 and TRBJ2-7, with 7 bases aligning to TRBD1. With 6 bases clipped from V and 0 bases from J, the junction kept 3 bases outside the gene matches. The CDR3 runs 13 residues. Germline loops: CDR1 SGDLS, CDR2 YYNGEE.

Only a few counts were recorded for this clonotype. The J gene is TRBJ2-7, the V gene TRBV18; D tentatively fits TRBD1 or TRBD2 (5 bases each). Germline assignment: CDR1 KGHSH and CDR2 LQKENI. V was trimmed by 2 bases and J by 7 bases, leaving 12 bases between them. The CDR3 length is 13 residues. The CDR3 DNA follows: TGTGCCAGCTCACCAGGGACGGGTGAGGAGCAGTACTTC. This gives the protein CASSPGTGEEQYF.

This clonotype has a handful of counts. Compared with germline, one end of the junction differs, possibly owing to a read error. The V call is TRBV11-2, the J call TRBJ2-7, with D possibly matching TRBD1 (6 bases). Germline V CDR1 and CDR2: SGHAT, FQNNGV. This CDR3 contains 14 residues. This chain's CDR3 is CASSLGRGIYEQYF. The DNA for the CDR3 is TGCGCCAGCAGCTTAGGTAGGGGGATCTACGAGCAGTACTTC.

In its sample, this clonotype was seen a few times. This sequence joins TRBV5-1 and TRBJ1-2, with 7 bases fitting TRBD1. V trimming: 4 bases; J trimming: 8 bases; junction bases outside the gene matches: 5. Germline V gene data show CDR1 as SGHRS and CDR2 as YFSETQ. The CDR3 covers 12 residues. DNA for the CDR3: TGCGCCAGCAGCCAAGACAGGGAAGGCTACACCTTC. As protein: CASSQDREGYTF.